The 26 T cell receptor beta chains listed next were all sequenced from one sample in a study of cytomegalovirus exposure and HLA in healthy donors. The assay was immunoSEQ multiplex PCR, and TCRdb's table has in-frame clones only and misses some. The table includes under 100,000 clones, roughly 94% detected once. The sample taken for sequencing was PBMCs. Receptors originate from a woman aged 18-30 years in good health and CMV-seronegative.

The V call is TRBV7-8, the J call TRBJ2-3; no clear D gene. The CDR3 length is 13 residues. Germline loops: CDR1 SGHVS, CDR2 FQNEAQ. V dropped 4 bases and J dropped 4 bases, with 9 bases sitting between them. CDR3 in DNA: TGTGCCAGCAGCTCGGAGTGGGCAGATACGCAGTATTTT. Protein: CASSSEWADTQYF.

The chain joins TRBV6-4 to TRBJ2-1; D is unclear. Germline-derived CDR1 and CDR2 are MRHNA and SNTAGT. Trimming took off 5 bases at V and 4 bases at J, with 9 bases between the two ends. The CDR3 is 13 residues long. The DNA of the CDR3 is TGTGCCAGCAGTAAAACTAATTACAATGAGCAGTTCTTC. Protein product: CASSKTNYNEQFF.

V is TRBV7-9 and J is TRBJ2-1; TRBD2 matches at 9 bases. The CDR3 sequence is 16 residues long. Germline CDR1 reads SEHNR; CDR2 reads FQNEAQ (reference sequence). Trimming at V came to 5 bases and at J to 4 bases, leaving 9 bases not matched to a gene. The CDR3 protein is CASSPFLAGIYNEQFF. The CDR3 bases are TGTGCCAGCAGCCCTTTTCTAGCGGGGATATACAATGAGCAGTTCTTC.

This clone was observed a few times. This chain connects TRBV30 to TRBJ1-1; no firm D call. Germline CDR1 reads GTSNPN; CDR2 reads SVGIG (reference sequence). The germline V and J ends were trimmed by 3 bases and 12 bases, with 11 bases remaining between them. This CDR3 comprises 10 residues. CDR3 DNA sequence: TGTGCCTGGAGGACATCCTGGACTTTCTTT. Residues: CAWRTSWTFF.

V usage is TRBV7-2 and J usage is TRBJ2-2; a weak D match, TRBD2 (5 bases). This CDR3 contains 14 residues. V gave up 1 base and J gave up 5 bases, with 8 bases separating them. Germline V gene sequence: CDR1 SGHTA, CDR2 FQGNSA. The CDR3 protein is CASSLVRETGELFF. The CDR3 DNA reads TGTGCCAGCAGCTTAGTGAGGGAGACCGGGGAGCTGTTTTTT. The whole variable domain, remainder taken from reference TRBV7-2 and TRBJ2-2, is GAGVSQSPSNKVTEKGKDVELRCDPISGHTALYWYRQSLGQGLEFLIYFQGNSAPDKSGLPSDRFSAERTGGSVSTLTIQRTQQEDSAVYLCASSLVRETGELFFGEGSRLTVL.

This chain uses TRBV13 with TRBJ2-2; 7 nucleotides line up with TRBD2. Germline trimming cut 4 bases from V and 4 bases from J; bases unmatched to any gene: 9. The germline V gene has CDR1 PRHDT and CDR2 FYEKMQ (reference sequence). The CDR3 spans 16 residues. The CDR3 coding sequence is TGTGCCAGCAGCTCCACGGGGGGTACCCCCACCGGGGAGCTGTTTTTT. Its translation is CASSSTGGTPTGELFF. Combining the CDR3 with reference TRBV13 and TRBJ2-2 gives the whole variable domain AAGVIQSPRHLIKEKRETATLKCYPIPRHDTVYWYQQGPGQDPQFLISFYEKMQSDKGSIPDRFSAQQFSDYHSELNMSSLELGDSALYFCASSSTGGTPTGELFFGEGSRLTVL.

This chain links TRBV4-3 with TRBJ1-4; D is undetermined. The ends were cut back, 1 base at V and 4 bases at J, with 7 bases in the middle. There are 14 residues in the CDR3. Germline CDR1 LGHNA, CDR2 YSLEER. The CDR3 protein is CASSQVRSNEKLFF. CDR3 nucleotides: TGCGCCAGCAGCCAAGTCAGAAGTAATGAAAAACTGTTTTTT.

The J gene is TRBJ2-3, the V gene TRBV27, with 15 bases aligning to TRBD2. CDR1 and CDR2 (germline): MNHEY, SMNVEV (reference sequence). The CDR3 has 16 residues. Trimming took 4 bases from V and 5 from J; bases not matched to a gene: 4. This CDR3 is CASSSGLAGGGDTQYF. CDR3 nucleotide sequence: TGTGCCAGCAGTTCCGGACTAGCGGGGGGGGGAGATACGCAGTATTTT.

This rearrangement joins TRBV29-1 to TRBJ2-3; 9 bases line up with TRBD1. In germline, CDR1 is SQVTM, CDR2 ANQGSEA. The CDR3 is 14 residues long. Losses at the gene ends were 6 bases for V and 3 bases for J; bases not matched to a gene: 7. CDR3 in amino acids: CSVVPGQGTDTQYF. CDR3 nucleotides: TGCAGCGTAGTCCCGGGACAGGGAACAGATACGCAGTATTTT.

This clone was recorded only once. The V call is TRBV19, the J call TRBJ2-2; TRBD1 is a possible D gene (6 bases). From germline, CDR1 is LNHDA and CDR2 SQIVND (reference sequence). Between the trimmed V and J ends, which lost 7 bases and 2 bases, there was a span of 14 bases. The CDR3 is 15 residues long. The CDR3 protein is CASTGNRVNTGELFF. DNA for the CDR3: TGTGCCAGTACGGGGAACAGGGTAAACACCGGGGAGCTGTTTTTT.

The V call is TRBV2, the J call TRBJ2-5; TRBD2 might be the D (5 bases). The V and J ends lost 6 bases and 1 base respectively, with 9 bases between them. From germline, CDR1 is SNHLY and CDR2 FYNNEI. CDR3 length: 13 amino acids. This CDR3 is CASSPGLQETQYF. The CDR3 DNA reads TGTGCCAGCAGCCCAGGACTCCAAGAGACCCAGTACTTC. Full variable domain (missing parts from reference TRBV2 and TRBJ2-5): EPEVTQTPSHQVTQMGQEVILRCVPISNHLYFYWYRQILGQKVEFLVSFYNNEISEKSEIFDDQFSVERPDGSNFTLKIRSTKLEDSAMYFCASSPGLQETQYFGPGTRLLVL.

The chain joins TRBV19 to TRBJ2-1; a weak D match, TRBD2 (6 bases). V lost 0 bases and J 6 bases, leaving 9 bases between the germline ends. The CDR3 has 14 residues. Germline V lookup: CDR1 LNHDA, CDR2 SQIVND (reference sequence). The CDR3 coding sequence is TGTGCCAGTAGTATAGATGGGAGGTCCAATGAGCAGTTCTTC. Encoded protein: CASSIDGRSNEQFF.

The V and J genes are TRBV7-8 and TRBJ2-1; D is perhaps TRBD2 (6 bases). From germline, CDR1 is SGHVS and CDR2 FQNEAQ. CDR3 size: 15 residues. Deletions cut 4 bases from V and 9 bases from J, with 19 bases between. The CDR3 nucleotides read TGTGCCAGCAGCTCGCGGGACGGAAGGTTCGGTGAGCAGTTCTTC. It yields the protein CASSSRDGRFGEQFF.

The rearrangement links TRBV4-3 to TRBJ1-4; the D is unclear. Trimming left V 2 bases short and J 3 bases short, with 16 bases between. This CDR3 region has 17 residues. CDR1 and CDR2 (germline): LGHNA, YSLEER. The CDR3 protein is CASSQHTGRQSNEKLFF. In DNA form, the CDR3 reads TGCGCCAGCAGCCAACATACCGGGAGGCAGTCTAATGAAAAACTGTTTTTT.

The V gene is TRBV5-1, the J gene TRBJ2-5; 12 bases match TRBD2. The CDR3 covers 16 residues. V trimming: 4 bases; J trimming: 1 base; junction bases outside the gene matches: 5. Germline lookup yields CDR1 SGHRS and CDR2 YFSETQ. The CDR3 bases are TGCGCCAGCAGCGGCGGACTAGCGGGGCCCCAAGAGACCCAGTACTTC. This translates into CASSGGLAGPQETQYF.

The rearrangement links TRBV19 to TRBJ1-3; D is unclear. Trimming shortened V by 4 bases and J by 4 bases, and 14 bases separated the two germline ends. CDR1 LNHDA and CDR2 SQIVND come from the germline V gene (reference sequence). The CDR3 is 15 residues long. CDR3 protein: CASSRRSLGGNTIYF. The CDR3 DNA follows: TGTGCCAGTAGTAGGAGGAGTCTAGGCGGAAACACCATATATTTT.

The V call is TRBV5-1, the J call TRBJ1-1; the D gene is possibly TRBD1 (6 bases). CDR3 length: 15 amino acids. Germline lookup yields CDR1 SGHRS and CDR2 YFSETQ. The ends were cut back, 0 bases at V and 1 base at J, with 10 bases in the middle. CDR3 loop: CASSLDTGWNTEAFF. In DNA, the CDR3 is TGCGCCAGCAGCTTGGATACAGGGTGGAACACTGAAGCTTTCTTT. Drawing the rest from reference TRBV5-1 and TRBJ1-1, the complete variable domain is KAGVTQTPRYLIKTRGQQVTLSCSPISGHRSVSWYQQTPGQGLQFLFEYFSETQRNKGNFPGRFSGRQFSNSRSEMNVSTLELGDSALYLCASSLDTGWNTEAFFGQGTRLTVV.

This chain connects TRBV30 to TRBJ2-3; D is perhaps TRBD1 (6 bases). This CDR3 is built from 13 residues. Trimming cost V 3 bases and J 3 bases, with 10 bases left between them. Germline CDR1 reads GTSNPN; CDR2 reads SVGIG (reference sequence). CDR3 in DNA: TGTGCCTGGAGCCGACAGGAAACAGATACGCAGTATTTT. Amino acids: CAWSRQETDTQYF.

This chain joins TRBV28 and TRBJ2-5; D possibly corresponds to TRBD2 (6 bases). The CDR3 totals 13 residues. Looked up from germline, CDR1 is MDHEN and CDR2 is SYDVKM. Trimming stripped 5 bases from V and 0 bases from J, with 7 bases between. CDR3 nucleotide sequence: TGTGCCAGCAGTGGGGGGAACCAAGAGACCCAGTACTTC. It specifies CASSGGNQETQYF.

The CDR3 protein is CASSYPGGLANYGYTF. The DNA of the CDR3 is TGTGCCAGCAGTTACCCCGGAGGGCTAGCTAACTATGGCTACACCTTC. This chain connects TRBV6-6 to TRBJ1-2; no clear D gene. V lost 2 bases, J lost 0 bases, and 13 bases lay in between. The germline CDR1 and CDR2 sequences are MNHNY and SVGAGI (reference sequence). This CDR3 region has 16 residues.

This rearrangement joins TRBV9 to TRBJ2-5; 7 bases are shared with TRBD1. Germline trimming cut 3 bases from V and 2 bases from J; bases unmatched to any gene: 4. The germline CDR1 and CDR2 sequences are SGDLS and YYNGEE. CDR3 size: 14 residues. DNA for the CDR3: TGTGCCAGCAGCGCAGGGACAGTACAAGAGACCCAGTACTTC. The encoded protein is CASSAGTVQETQYF.

The CDR3 coding sequence is TGCGCCAGCAGCTTAGGGGGTCTGTCCTACGAGCAGTACTTC. It encodes CASSLGGLSYEQYF. This chain connects TRBV5-1 to TRBJ2-7; D might be TRBD1 (6 bases). Germline-derived CDR1 and CDR2 are SGHRS and YFSETQ. The CDR3 sequence is 14 residues long. Trimming cost V 2 bases and J 1 base, with 10 bases left between them.

The V gene is TRBV5-5, the J gene TRBJ1-5, with TRBD1 as a possible D gene (5 bases). CDR1 SGHKS and CDR2 YYEKEE come from the germline V gene (reference sequence). Trimming left V 4 bases short and J 6 bases short, with 17 bases between. The CDR3 covers 15 residues. CDR3 DNA sequence: TGTGCCAGCAGCATGAACCAGGGCGGGAGTCAGCCCCAGCATTTT. This translates into CASSMNQGGSQPQHF.

V gene TRBV9 combines with J gene TRBJ2-7; weak D call: TRBD2 (6 bases). The V end was cut by 2 bases, the J end by 0 bases, with 12 bases between. The germline CDR1 and CDR2 sequences are SGDLS and YYNGEE. This CDR3 comprises 15 residues. Here the CDR3 DNA reads TGTGCCAGCAGCGTGACGGGGGACTTCTCCTACGAGCAGTACTTC. Protein product: CASSVTGDFSYEQYF.

The CDR3 sequence is CASSFTGVQPQHF. CDR3 in DNA: TGTGCCAGCAGCTTTACAGGGGTGCAGCCCCAGCATTTT. This chain joins TRBV7-9 and TRBJ1-5; 7 bases align to TRBD1. V gave up 3 bases and J gave up 7 bases; unmatched junction bases: 3. The CDR3 sequence is 13 residues long. The germline gives CDR1 SEHNR, CDR2 FQNEAQ (reference sequence). Together with reference TRBV7-9 and TRBJ1-5, the CDR3 gives the full variable domain: DTGVSQNPRHKITKRGQNVTFRCDPISEHNRLYWYRQTLGQGPEFLTYFQNEAQLEKSRLLSDRFSAERPKGSFSTLEIQRTEQGDSAMYLCASSFTGVQPQHFGDGTRLSIL.

The chain uses TRBV4-3 and TRBJ1-2; TRBD1 is a possible D gene (5 bases). This CDR3 has 14 residues. Between the trimmed V and J ends, which lost 0 bases and 4 bases, there was a span of 9 bases. Looked up from germline, CDR1 is LGHNA and CDR2 is YSLEER. CDR3 coding DNA: TGCGCCAGCAGCCAAGATCGGGGACTCTATGGCTACACCTTC. Its protein is CASSQDRGLYGYTF.